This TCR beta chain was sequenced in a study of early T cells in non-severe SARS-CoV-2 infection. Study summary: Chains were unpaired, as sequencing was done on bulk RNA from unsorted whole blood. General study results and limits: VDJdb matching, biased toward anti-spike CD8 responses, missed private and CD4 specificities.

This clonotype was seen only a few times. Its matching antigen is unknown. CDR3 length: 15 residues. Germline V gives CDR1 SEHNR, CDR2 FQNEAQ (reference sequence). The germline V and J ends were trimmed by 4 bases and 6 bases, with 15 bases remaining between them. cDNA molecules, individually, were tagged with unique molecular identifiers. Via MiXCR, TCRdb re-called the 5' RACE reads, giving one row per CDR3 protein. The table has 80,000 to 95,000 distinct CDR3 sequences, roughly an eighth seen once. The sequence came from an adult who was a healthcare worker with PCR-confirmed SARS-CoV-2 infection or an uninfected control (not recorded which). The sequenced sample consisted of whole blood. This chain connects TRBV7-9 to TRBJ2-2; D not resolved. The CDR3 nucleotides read TGTGCCAGCAGCTACTACGGAAGGGCCCCCGGGGAGCTGTTTTTT. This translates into CASSYYGRAPGELFF.